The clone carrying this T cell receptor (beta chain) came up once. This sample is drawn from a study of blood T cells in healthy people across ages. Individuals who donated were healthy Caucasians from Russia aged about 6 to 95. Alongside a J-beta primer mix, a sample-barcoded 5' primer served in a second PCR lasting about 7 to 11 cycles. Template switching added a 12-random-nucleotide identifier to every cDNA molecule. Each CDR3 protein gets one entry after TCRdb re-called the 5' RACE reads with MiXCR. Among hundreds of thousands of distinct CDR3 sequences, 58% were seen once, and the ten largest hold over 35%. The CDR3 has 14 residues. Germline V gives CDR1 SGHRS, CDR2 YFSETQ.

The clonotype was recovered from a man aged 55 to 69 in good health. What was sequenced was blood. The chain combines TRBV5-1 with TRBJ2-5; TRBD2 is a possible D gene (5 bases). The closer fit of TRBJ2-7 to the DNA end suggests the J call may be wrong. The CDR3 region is CASSFTSGESEQYF. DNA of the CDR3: TGCGCCAGCAGTTTCACTTCCGGGGAGAGCGAGCAGTACTTC.